This TCR beta chain was retrieved from a study of cytomegalovirus exposure and HLA in healthy donors (dated by TCRdb to about 2017). About the full investigation: According to a later analysis, the roughly 130 validation repertoires were produced on the same platform as the roughly 720 repertoires of the first cohort. High-throughput TCR immunosequencing, statistical association of individual TCRs with disease status, and machine learning were combined to predict cytomegalovirus infection status. Besides the first cohort of approximately 670 subjects, a separate validation cohort made up of about 120 different subjects was used. The aim of the study was to test whether cataloging public T cell receptors could identify signatures of past pathogen exposure.

General findings and caveats noted by the study authors: The study gave a list of more than 150 TCR beta chains associated with cytomegalovirus. It was suggested by the authors that the approach could potentially be generalized to other disease states and immunological phenotypes. The classifier was reported to diagnose cytomegalovirus status with high specificity and sensitivity in both the original cohort and the validation cohort. In vitro tests confirmed that a few of the cytomegalovirus-associated TCR beta chains recognize cytomegalovirus antigens. Across donors, most TCR sequences were observed very rarely, whereas some public TCRs were present in many individuals. A later analysis lacked HLA typing for the validation cohort, so it scored co-occurrence in that cohort across all 110 or so repertoires. A later analysis found that TCRs clustered in the first cohort also tended to co-occur in the 100 to 150 validation repertoires, with 90% to 95% of cluster scores above 0.

Receptor amplification or capture employed the immunoSEQ multiplex PCR assay. As for how the authors treated the data: A statistical classification framework was built for diagnosing cytomegalovirus status from the catalog of TCR beta chain sequences. Entries here come from immuneACCESS through TCRdb and include only in-frame sequences with V and J called. Some clones fail to appear in such tables; in the studies checked, an unresolved V gene covers under half of the shortfall, and the cause of the remainder is unknown. The DNA was the basis for D and trimming; V, J and clone size are from that table. The sample table holds around 190,000 clones, of which 81% were seen once. The ten largest clones capture roughly 1.2% of the sample. The donors belonged to the validation cohort of about 110 subjects, which was separate from the roughly 670-subject first cohort. As concerns this clone: Its antigen has not been determined. The input lacks base qualities; no much larger clone sits a single base away.

The CDR3 covers 15 residues, taking in both the cysteine and the phenylalanine. The only DNA kept is the CDR3, 45 bases in frame from the first base. Germline trimming: 5 bases from V, 6 bases from J; junction bases outside gene matches: 9. Based on the germline V gene, the CDR1 and CDR2 sequences are MNHEY and SVGAGI. Material: PBMCs. The sequence derives from a woman aged 25 to 39 in good health and CMV-seronegative. Here the chain combines TRBV6-5 and TRBJ2-1, with 8 central nucleotides matching TRBD2. Read as DNA, the sequence is TGTGCCAGCAGTGGGAATAGCGGGATGGGCAATGAGCAGTTCTTC. This yields the protein CASSGNSGMGNEQFF.